The rows below give T cell receptor beta chains drawn from one sample of a study of spatial heterogeneity in lung cancer. Each CDR3 protein is one row after TCRdb ran MiXCR on the 5' RACE reads. The sample carries 600 to 850 distinct CDR3 sequences, approximately 15% recorded once. Sequenced material: lung tumor tissue, taken at surgery. The receptors come from a male donor with early-stage non-small cell lung cancer. Both conserved end residues are part of each CDR3. The order of the fields is V gene, D gene, J gene, clone size, CDR3 DNA, CDR3 protein. A D gene is named only where the DNA matches it firmly. Clone size appears in some rows only: once, few, many, or a class for an expanded clone.

TRBV10-3,-,TRBJ1-1,-,TGTGCCATCAGTGACAGGGTGAACACTGAAGCTTTCTTT,CAISDRVNTEAFF
TRBV6-2/TRBV6-3,TRBD1,TRBJ2-7,medium-sized,TGTGCCAGCACCCCGGGACAGCCTCCCCTACGGCAGTACTTC,CASTPGQPPLRQYF
TRBV19,-,TRBJ2-2,-,TGTGGCTGCCGGCGGACTAACACCGGGGAGCTGTTTTTT,CGCRRTNTGELFF
TRBV11-2,-,TRBJ2-7,-,TGTGCCAGCAGCTTAGTCGGAAACGAGCAGTACTTC,CASSLVGNEQYF
TRBV28,-,TRBJ2-7,few,TGTGCCAGCAGTTTAGTTATAGGTAATTCTTACGAGCAGTACTTC,CASSLVIGNSYEQYF
TRBV20-1,-,TRBJ2-7,few,TGCAGTGCAAGGACAGCCTACGAGCAGTACTTC,CSARTAYEQYF
TRBV6-2/TRBV6-3,-,TRBJ2-2,medium-sized,TGTGCCAGCAGTTACGGTTTCACCGGGGAGCTGTTTTTT,CASSYGFTGELFF
TRBV5-1,TRBD1,TRBJ1-1,medium-sized,TGCGCCAGCAGCTTGGGGGACAGGGACTCTGAAGCTTTCTTT,CASSLGDRDSEAFF
TRBV20-1,TRBD2,TRBJ2-3,-,TGCAGCCTAGCAGCTAGCGGGGGCACAGATACGCAGTATTTT,CSLAASGGTDTQYF
TRBV4-3,-,TRBJ2-1,large,TGCGCCAGCAGCCAATCCCCAGATTCCTACAATGAGCAGTTCTTC,CASSQSPDSYNEQFF
TRBV7-8,TRBD1,TRBJ1-1,medium-sized,TGTGCCAGCAGCTCCCTGACAGGGAAGAACACTGAAGCTTTCTTT,CASSSLTGKNTEAFF
TRBV9,-,TRBJ2-2,large,TGTGCCAGCAGCGTAGGCGCGAGCACCGGGGAGCTGTTTTTT,CASSVGASTGELFF
TRBV19,TRBD2,TRBJ2-1,large,TGTGCCAGTTCTAGCGGGGCCCTCAATGAGCAGTTCTTC,CASSSGALNEQFF
TRBV7-2,-,TRBJ1-1,large,TGTGCCAGCAGCCCGGGGAGCAGTTTGAACACTGAAGCTTTCTTT,CASSPGSSLNTEAFF
TRBV7-9,-,TRBJ2-5,large,TGTGCCAGCAGCCCCTCCTGGCCAGGAGAGACCCAGTACTTC,CASSPSWPGETQYF